Below are 25 T cell receptor beta chains sequenced from a single sample in a study of cytomegalovirus exposure and HLA in healthy donors. Primers: 60 Vbeta forward and 13 Jbeta reverse. The repertoire was sequenced with immunoSEQ multiplex PCR; TCRdb's copy has only in-frame clones and lacks some. The sample lists 130,000 or so clones, over 70% seen once, with around 1.5% in the top ten. The sequencing input was PBMCs. These receptors were obtained from a woman aged 35 to 49 in good health and CMV-seronegative.

The V and J genes are TRBV28 and TRBJ1-2; possible D gene TRBD1, 6 bases. Germline assignment: CDR1 MDHEN and CDR2 SYDVKM. This CDR3 is 12 amino acids long. The V gene lost 5 bases and the J gene lost 6 bases, with 10 bases spanning the gap. DNA of the CDR3: TGTGCCAGCAGTGTAACAGGGAATGGCTACACCTTC. Translation: CASSVTGNGYTF.

CDR3 sequence (DNA): TGTGCCAGTAGTATCCGAGGGGGGGATGGCTACACCTTC. This sequence encodes CASSIRGGDGYTF. The gene calls are TRBV19 and TRBJ1-2; D may be TRBD1 (6 bases). Germline assignment: CDR1 LNHDA and CDR2 SQIVND (reference sequence). The CDR3 is 13 residues long. V was pared by 3 bases and J by 6 bases, with 11 bases between. The variable domain in full, completed from reference TRBV19 and TRBJ1-2, reads DGGITQSPKYLFRKEGQNVTLSCEQNLNHDAMYWYRQDPGQGLRLIYYSQIVNDFQKGDIAEGYSVSREKKESFPLTVTSAQKNPTAFYLCASSIRGGDGYTFGSGTRLTVV.

V gene TRBV7-6 combines with J gene TRBJ2-4; D is perhaps TRBD2 (5 bases). Germline-derived CDR1 and CDR2 are SGHVS and FNYEAQ. The CDR3 has 16 residues. V gave up 0 bases and J gave up 2 bases, with 11 bases separating them. The CDR3 loop reads CASSLAASGTKNIQYF. CDR3 bases: TGTGCCAGCAGCTTAGCCGCCTCGGGGACCAAAAACATTCAGTACTTC.

This chain links TRBV23-1 with TRBJ2-1; D gene ambiguous. TRBV23-1 is flagged as an ORF with uncertain function. V shed 4 bases and J shed 8 bases, with 12 bases lying between them. The CDR3 length is 13 residues. CDR3 nucleotides: TGCGCCAGCAGTCGTCCCCCTAGACATGAGCAGTTCTTC. Residues: CASSRPPRHEQFF.

CDR3 sequence reads: CASSYSTPGPYEQYF. CDR3 coding DNA: TGTGCCAGCAGTTACTCGACACCCGGCCCCTACGAGCAGTACTTC. The chain joins TRBV6-6 to TRBJ2-5, with D uncertain. The last part of the DNA fits TRBJ2-7 better; the J call may be wrong. The CDR3 totals 15 residues. Germline CDR1 MNHNY, CDR2 SVGAGI (reference sequence).

This sequence joins TRBV28 and TRBJ2-5; TRBD1 might be the D (5 bases). Trimming took off 8 bases at V and 5 bases at J, with 18 bases between the two ends. The CDR3 is made up of 14 amino acids. The germline gives CDR1 MDHEN, CDR2 SYDVKM. The CDR3 DNA sequence: TGTGCCAGCTCCAGTAGTGGGGCATGGGAGACCCAGTACTTC. It is translated as CASSSSGAWETQYF.

The gene calls are TRBV30 and TRBJ2-7; tentative D call: TRBD1 (5 bases). The CDR3 has 14 residues. V was shortened by 5 bases and J by 4 bases, with 18 bases between the two germline ends. Germline loops: CDR1 GTSNPN, CDR2 SVGIG (reference sequence). The CDR3 DNA reads TGTGCCTGGGGGGCTGCAGGGATCGGGTACGAGCAGTACTTC. Its protein product is CAWGAAGIGYEQYF.

The V call is TRBV6-5, the J call TRBJ1-4; a possible D gene is TRBD1 (6 bases). V dropped 2 bases and J dropped 8 bases, with 15 bases sitting between them. Germline V gives CDR1 MNHEY, CDR2 SVGAGI. CDR3 length equals 15 residues. CDR3 bases: TGTGCCAGCAGTTACGATCAGGGGTCAGAGGAAAAACTGTTTTTT. Amino acid sequence: CASSYDQGSEEKLFF.

The V gene is TRBV6-5, the J gene TRBJ1-2, with TRBD1 matching over 8 bases. Germline V lookup: CDR1 MNHEY, CDR2 SVGAGI. The CDR3 is 15 residues long. The J segment lost 8 bases and the V segment lost 1 base, leaving 9 bases of the junction unmatched. The CDR3 sequence: CASSYWPGGEEGYTF. The CDR3 coding sequence is TGTGCCAGCAGTTACTGGCCAGGGGGCGAAGAGGGCTACACCTTC.

The rearrangement uses TRBV18 and TRBJ1-2; 11 nucleotides agree with TRBD1. J was trimmed by 6 bases and V by 6 bases; bases with no gene match: 6. The CDR3 is made up of 14 amino acids. CDR1 is KGHSH, CDR2 LQKENI, per germline. CDR3 amino acids: CASSGTGGPDGYTF. Written as DNA, the CDR3 is TGTGCCAGCTCCGGGACAGGGGGACCCGATGGCTACACCTTC.

This clone was seen a few times. The chain employs TRBV19 and TRBJ1-4; 8 bases are a match to TRBD1. Looked up from germline, CDR1 is LNHDA and CDR2 is SQIVND (reference sequence). This CDR3 comprises 17 residues. After removal of 8 bases from V and 8 bases from J, the junction contained 19 bases not matched to a gene. This CDR3 reads CASALPGTGTLGEKLFF. The CDR3 nucleotides read TGTGCCAGTGCTCTACCCGGGACAGGAACCCTGGGGGAAAAACTGTTTTTT.

This clone was counted a few times. CDR3 region: CASSPSEETQYF. The CDR3 nucleotides read TGTGCCAGCTCACCTTCGGAGGAGACCCAGTACTTC. J is TRBJ2-5 and V is TRBV18; no reliable D call. Germline-derived CDR1 and CDR2 are KGHSH and LQKENI. The length of the CDR3 is 12 residues. Between the trimmed V and J ends, which lost 3 bases and 5 bases, there was a span of 7 bases.

This chain joins TRBV4-1 and TRBJ2-5; possibly TRBD2 for D (6 bases). Per germline, CDR1 MGHRA and CDR2 YSYEKL. The CDR3 loop spans 15 amino acids. V was cut by 0 bases and J by 2 bases, with 10 bases left in between. The CDR3 loop is CASSQDWGDQETQYF. The CDR3 nucleotides read TGCGCCAGCAGCCAAGATTGGGGGGATCAAGAGACCCAGTACTTC.

This chain links TRBV2 with TRBJ1-5; no clear D. Germline values: CDR1 SNHLY, CDR2 FYNNEI. V shed 6 bases and J shed 2 bases, with 14 bases lying between them. The CDR3 covers 15 residues. The CDR3 DNA follows: TGTGCCAGCAGAAAGGCGGGGAGGGGCAATCAGCCCCAGCATTTT. It translates to CASRKAGRGNQPQHF.

The rearrangement joins TRBV29-1 to TRBJ1-1; 7 bases fit TRBD1. V lost 6 bases to trimming and J lost 11 bases; unmatched junction nucleotides: 15. The CDR3 is made up of 13 amino acids. Germline loops: CDR1 SQVTM, CDR2 ANQGSEA. Written as DNA, the CDR3 is TGCAGCGTCAACCTCATGACAGGGAAGGATGCTTTCTTT. This codes for CSVNLMTGKDAFF.

The chain employs TRBV7-2 and TRBJ2-1; D is unclear. V was clipped by 1 base and J by 5 bases, with 6 bases between them. This CDR3 contains 13 residues. Germline V gene data show CDR1 as SGHTA and CDR2 as FQGNSA. The CDR3 coding sequence is TGTGCCAGCAGCTTAGGTAATAACAATGAGCAGTTCTTC. Translated, it gives CASSLGNNNEQFF.

The chain couples TRBV7-8 to TRBJ2-7; D remains unclear. The ends were cut back, 5 bases at V and 2 bases at J, with 13 bases in the middle. CDR3 length: 14 residues. The germline CDR1 and CDR2 sequences are SGHVS and FQNEAQ. CDR3 in amino acids: CASSIRVQAYEQYF. CDR3 in DNA: TGTGCCAGCAGCATCCGGGTCCAAGCCTACGAGCAGTACTTC.

This clone was recorded only once. The chain joins TRBV5-6 to TRBJ2-3; 9 bases are a match to TRBD2. The CDR3 has 18 residues. Germline V lookup: CDR1 SGHDT, CDR2 YYEEEE. V dropped 4 bases and J dropped 0; count of bases not matched to a gene: 12. CDR3 DNA: TGTGCCAGCAGCCTGGTCACCACTAGCGGGCCTAGCACAGATACGCAGTATTTT. Translating it yields CASSLVTTSGPSTDTQYF.

V usage is TRBV7-8 and J usage is TRBJ1-4, with D possibly being TRBD1 (6 bases). The CDR3 runs 12 residues. CDR1 and CDR2 (germline): SGHVS, FQNEAQ. The germline V and J ends were trimmed by 5 bases and 8 bases, with 9 bases remaining between them. CDR3 DNA: TGTGCCAGCAGCCCCGGACAGGAAAAACTGTTTTTT. It specifies CASSPGQEKLFF.

The chain joins TRBV4-1 to TRBJ2-2; D might be TRBD1 (5 bases). CDR3 length: 14 amino acids. Germline V gene sequence: CDR1 MGHRA, CDR2 YSYEKL. V was cut by 5 bases and J by 5 bases, with 12 bases left in between. The CDR3 DNA follows: TGCGCCAGCAGCATGCCCAGGGTTACCGGGGAGCTGTTTTTT. As protein: CASSMPRVTGELFF.

The chain combines TRBV28 with TRBJ1-2, with D tentatively TRBD1 (6 bases). The germline CDR1 and CDR2 sequences are MDHEN and SYDVKM. Deletions cut 10 bases from V and 8 bases from J, with 14 bases between. This CDR3 has 11 amino acids. The CDR3 bases are TGTGCCATCAACAGGGTAGGGGGCTACACCTTC. Its protein product is CAINRVGGYTF.

The J gene is TRBJ1-2, the V gene TRBV5-6, with TRBD1 matching 7 bases. The CDR3 contains 15 residues. J was trimmed by 4 bases and V by 0 bases; bases with no gene match: 6. Germline V lookup: CDR1 SGHDT, CDR2 YYEEEE. DNA of the CDR3: TGTGCCAGCAGCTTGGGGGGACAGCAAATCTATGGCTACACCTTC. Encoded protein: CASSLGGQQIYGYTF.

A remark on this clone: A read error may account for a junction end that differs from germline. Other DNA variants within this sample encode the same CDR3. The chain recombines TRBV7-8 with TRBJ1-6; 9 bases are a match to TRBD1. Germline CDR1 SGHVS, CDR2 FQNEAQ. The CDR3 is 16 residues long. CDR3 sequence (DNA): TGTGCCAGCAGCCTAGCCGCGGGACAGGGTTATTCACCCCTCCACTTT. It yields the protein CASSLAAGQGYSPLHF.

The chain uses TRBV15 and TRBJ1-4; possibly TRBD1 for D (6 bases). The germline gives CDR1 LNHNV, CDR2 YYDKDF (reference sequence). The CDR3 loop spans 19 amino acids. Trimming took off 0 bases at V and 0 bases at J, with 17 bases between the two ends. The CDR3 region has the DNA TGTGCCACCAGCAGAGATCCACCGGTCGGGACACCAACTAATGAAAAACTGTTTTTT. Its protein product is CATSRDPPVGTPTNEKLFF. The entire variable domain, with the rest obtained from reference TRBV15 and TRBJ1-4, is as follows: DAMVIQNPRYQVTQFGKPVTLSCSQTLNHNVMYWYQQKSSQAPKLLFHYYDKDFNNEADTPDNFQSRRPNTSFCFLDIRSPGLGDTAMYLCATSRDPPVGTPTNEKLFFGSGTQLSVL.

V gene TRBV5-1 combines with J gene TRBJ1-6; possible D gene TRBD1, 5 bases. Trimming shortened V by 0 bases and J by 8 bases, and 18 bases separated the two germline ends. Germline V gives CDR1 SGHRS, CDR2 YFSETQ. The CDR3 is made up of 17 amino acids. The CDR3 region has the DNA TGCGCCAGCAGCTTGGATTTGACCGGGGGAGGGCATTCACCCCTCCACTTT. This translates into CASSLDLTGGGHSPLHF.